Detailed here is one TCR beta chain. What it recognizes is unknown. The CDR3 consists of 15 residues. Trimming took off 7 bases at V and 7 bases at J, with 20 bases between the two ends. The germline gives CDR1 MGHDK, CDR2 SYGVNS. The input for sorted-subset replicate PCRs was approximately 200 ng DNA, around 27,000 T cell genomes. Data came from immunoSEQ multiplex PCR; TCRdb stores just in-frame clones and leaves some out. The sample contains hundreds of thousands of clones, less than 85% of which appear only once. These data belong to a study of shared clonotypes between healthy human individuals. Notes on the study in general: Naive subsets typically showed greater estimated richness than memory subsets.

The J gene is TRBJ2-1, the V gene TRBV25-1; D assignment may be TRBD1 or TRBD2 (5 bases each). This TCR came from a woman aged 25 to 45 in good health. Sequenced input: memory CD4+ T cells sorted from blood. Indicated subset: CD45RA-negative fraction. CDR3 in DNA: TGTGCCAGCACTCAAGAGGGTCAGCCAGGGAATGAGCAGTTCTTC. It is translated as CASTQEGQPGNEQFF.